This TCR beta chain was found in a study of T cells in Graves' hyperthyroidism and ophthalmopathy. Overall study results and limits: Ophthalmopathy stood apart from stable hyperthyroidism in a 13 V-J model.

Uncontrolled infection, other autoimmune disease, pregnancy or lactation barred patients from enrollment. Clinical symptoms, serum thyroxine, TRAb, thyroid ultrasound and orbital computed tomography informed diagnoses. The PBMCs were taken from about 9.7 ml of fresh peripheral blood. CDR3 length equals 12 residues. V lost 0 bases and J lost 4, with 6 bases in between. CDR1 is GTSNPN, CDR2 SVGIG, per germline (reference sequence). A note on this clonotype: As yet, its antigen is unknown. A much larger clone lies a single base off, so this may be a read error.

TCR beta CDR3 region amplification was performed from RNA transcripts. HTBI primers were used for first-round RT-PCR of the TCR CDR3. TCRdb ran MiXCR on the multiplex PCR reads and lists one entry per CDR3 protein. This table has about 500,000 distinct CDR3 sequences, 16% appearing once. Sequencing input: blood. The clonotype was recovered from a woman aged 30 to 39 with Graves' ophthalmopathy. The chain is built from TRBV30 and TRBJ1-1; unclear D gene. CDR3 sequence reads: CAWSVGPTEAFF. The CDR3 coding sequence is TGTGCCTGGAGTGTAGGTCCCACTGAAGCTTTCTTT.